Each of the 10 T cell receptor beta chains below was sequenced from the same sample in a study of technical replicates of blood from a few donors. The assay was immunoSEQ multiplex PCR, and TCRdb's table has in-frame clones only and misses some. The sample includes more than 90,000 clones, 95% of them seen just once. The specimen sequenced was T cells isolated from PBMCs. The receptors here all came from a human donor in good health.

The chain uses TRBV29-1 and TRBJ2-7; 8 positions match TRBD2. The CDR3 consists of 14 residues. Per the germline V gene, CDR1 is SQVTM and CDR2 is ANQGSEA. Unmatched junction bases numbered 6, after V lost 5 bases and J lost 0 bases. The CDR3 nucleotides read TGCAGCGTTCGGGGGGGCGACAGCTCCTACGAGCAGTACTTC. Amino acids: CSVRGGDSSYEQYF.

V gene TRBV4-2 combines with J gene TRBJ2-1, with 7 bases identical to TRBD1. V gave up 8 bases and J gave up 7 bases; unmatched junction bases: 8. CDR3 length equals 13 residues. The V gene's germline CDR1 is LGHNA and CDR2 YNFKEQ. The CDR3 spells CASDPTGLNEQFF. CDR3 nucleotide sequence: TGTGCCAGCGATCCGACAGGGTTAAATGAGCAGTTCTTC.

The chain couples TRBV14 to TRBJ2-7; a possible D gene is TRBD1 (5 bases). Trimming cost V 4 bases and J 3 bases, with 13 bases left between them. The CDR3 totals 14 residues. Per the germline V gene, CDR1 is SGHDN and CDR2 is FVKESK. The DNA of the CDR3 is TGTGCCAGCAGCCTTATAGACAGAGACTACGAGCAGTACTTC. As protein: CASSLIDRDYEQYF.

The V gene is TRBV9, the J gene TRBJ2-2; maybe TRBD2 (5 bases). Between the trimmed V and J ends, which lost 0 bases and 0 bases, there was a span of 12 bases. The CDR3 consists of 17 residues. CDR1 and CDR2 (germline): SGDLS, YYNGEE. In DNA, the CDR3 is TGTGCCAGCAGCGTAGATCCGGGAAACGCGAACACCGGGGAGCTGTTTTTT. Amino acid sequence: CASSVDPGNANTGELFF.

The gene calls are TRBV28 and TRBJ2-5; D is unresolved. The germline V gene has CDR1 MDHEN and CDR2 SYDVKM. The ends were cut back, 3 bases at V and 3 bases at J, with 14 bases in the middle. The CDR3 runs 15 residues. CDR3 in amino acids: CASSFMVTVEETQYF. The CDR3 nucleotides read TGTGCCAGCAGTTTTATGGTAACAGTCGAAGAGACCCAGTACTTC. The entire variable domain, with the rest obtained from reference TRBV28 and TRBJ2-5, is as follows: DVKVTQSSRYLVKRTGEKVFLECVQDMDHENMFWYRQDPGLGLRLIYFSYDVKMKEKGDIPEGYSVSREKKERFSLILESASTNQTSMYLCASSFMVTVEETQYFGPGTRLLVL.

V usage is TRBV19 and J usage is TRBJ1-1; a weak D match, TRBD1 (5 bases). Trimming stripped 8 bases from V and 0 bases from J, with 16 bases between. CDR1 is LNHDA, CDR2 SQIVND, per germline (reference sequence). CDR3 size: 15 residues. The CDR3 reads CASLNRKGLNTEAFF. CDR3 nucleotides: TGTGCCAGTTTAAACAGAAAGGGGTTGAACACTGAAGCTTTCTTT.

V is TRBV27 and J is TRBJ2-1; 9 bases agree with TRBD2. After removal of 5 bases from V and 4 bases from J, the junction contained 21 bases not matched to a gene. The CDR3 has 20 residues. Per the germline V gene, CDR1 is MNHEY and CDR2 is SMNVEV (reference sequence). This CDR3 reads CASSAPSGAGGPGKYNEQFF. CDR3 DNA sequence: TGTGCCAGCAGTGCACCCTCAGGGGCGGGAGGGCCGGGTAAATACAATGAGCAGTTCTTC.

The rearrangement uses TRBV19 and TRBJ2-4; D remains ambiguous. Germline V CDR1 and CDR2: LNHDA, SQIVND (reference sequence). The V and J ends lost 1 base and 6 bases respectively, with 4 bases between them. The CDR3 runs to 12 residues. In nucleotides, the CDR3 is TGTGCCAGTAGTATAGGTAGAAACATTCAGTACTTC. Its protein is CASSIGRNIQYF.

This clone occurred a few times. The rearrangement joins TRBV29-1 to TRBJ2-7; D remains ambiguous. CDR3 length: 14 amino acids. V lost 4 bases to trimming and J lost 1 base, with 14 bases between them. Germline V gene data show CDR1 as SQVTM and CDR2 as ANQGSEA. CDR3 sequence (DNA): TGCAGCGTTGCTGGGCAGTTGAGTTCCTACGAGCAGTACTTC. It encodes CSVAGQLSSYEQYF.

This clone was counted once. The chain uses TRBV25-1 and TRBJ2-3; 7 bases line up with TRBD2. V lost 3 bases, J lost 0 bases, and 6 bases stayed unmatched. This CDR3 is 16 amino acids long. Per the germline V gene, CDR1 is MGHDK and CDR2 is SYGVNS. CDR3 coding DNA: TGTGCCAGCAGTGAGATTGGGGGAGGGAGCACAGATACGCAGTATTTT. It is translated as CASSEIGGGSTDTQYF.